The 7 T cell receptor beta chains given below trace back to one sample, sequenced in a study of beta chain features in type 1 diabetes. Expressed TCRB transcripts were sequenced, since all the RNA that had been isolated was reverse transcribed. Libraries were prepared by immunoSEQ multiplex PCR; TCRdb keeps only in-frame clonotypes and omits some of them. Among approximately 38,000 clones listed, 45% to 50% were seen once. The specimen was central memory CD4+ T cells from blood. Receptors were obtained from a woman under 30 in good health.

V usage is TRBV7-2 and J usage is TRBJ2-2, with a weak D call TRBD1 (6 bases). The germline V gene encodes CDR1 SGHTA and CDR2 FQGNSA. This CDR3 is 13 amino acids long. V gave up 5 bases and J gave up 6 bases, with 10 bases separating them. The CDR3 coding sequence is TGTGCCAGCAGCGTTAACAGGGCCGGGGAGCTGTTTTTT. This translates into CASSVNRAGELFF.

CDR3 DNA: TGTGCCAGTAGTATTTGGCAGGGGCTTTTCCGGGATGGCTACACCTTC. It yields the protein CASSIWQGLFRDGYTF. V gene TRBV19 combines with J gene TRBJ1-2; D might be TRBD1 (6 bases). The CDR3 sequence is 16 residues long. V shed 3 bases and J shed 6 bases, with 20 bases lying between them. The germline V gene has CDR1 LNHDA and CDR2 SQIVND (reference sequence).

The chain has TRBV5-4 and TRBJ2-4; no clear D gene. V dropped 4 bases and J dropped 6 bases, with 14 bases sitting between them. This CDR3 has 14 residues. The germline V gene encodes CDR1 SGHNT and CDR2 YYREEE (reference sequence). The CDR3 protein is CASSLRDNGNIQYF. CDR3 sequence (DNA): TGTGCCAGCAGCCTCCGAGATAACGGAAACATTCAGTACTTC.

There are a few counts of this clone. This rearrangement joins TRBV28 to TRBJ1-2; 8 bases are shared with TRBD1. V shed 4 bases and J 4 bases; nucleotides not matched to a gene: 5. The CDR3 length is 14 residues. Germline loops: CDR1 MDHEN, CDR2 SYDVKM. The CDR3 loop reads CASSSGQGSYGYTF. In DNA, the CDR3 is TGTGCCAGCAGTTCCGGACAGGGAAGCTATGGCTACACCTTC.

The chain couples TRBV10-3 to TRBJ2-3; 11 bases agree with TRBD1. CDR1 and CDR2 (germline): ENHRY, SYGVKD. The CDR3 is made up of 15 amino acids. With V trimmed by 3 bases and J by 3 bases, 2 bases remained unmatched. The CDR3 here is CAISDGTGGTDTQYF. CDR3 nucleotides: TGTGCCATCAGTGACGGGACAGGGGGTACAGATACGCAGTATTTT.

V and J are TRBV14 and TRBJ2-7; perhaps TRBD1 as D (6 bases). Per germline, CDR1 SGHDN and CDR2 FVKESK. V was cut by 3 bases and J by 3 bases, with 12 bases left in between. The CDR3 extends over 14 amino acids. DNA of the CDR3: TGTGCCAGCAGCCATTTACAGGGTCGCTACGAGCAGTACTTC. Its protein product is CASSHLQGRYEQYF. The complete variable domain, with remaining parts taken from reference TRBV14 and TRBJ2-7, reads EAGVTQFPSHSVIEKGQTVTLRCDPISGHDNLYWYRRVMGKEIKFLLHFVKESKQDESGMPNNRFLAERTGGTYSTLKVQPAELEDSGVYFCASSHLQGRYEQYFGPGTRLTVT.

The chain combines TRBV18 with TRBJ1-5; D might be TRBD1 (6 bases). The CDR3 covers 15 residues. Germline CDR1 reads KGHSH; CDR2 reads LQKENI. The V end lost 3 bases, the J end lost 0 bases, and 9 bases lay between the germline ends. CDR3 in DNA: TGTGCCAGCTCACCGCGAGGGGGTAGCAATCAGCCCCAGCATTTT. Translation gives CASSPRGGSNQPQHF. Using reference TRBV18 and TRBJ1-5 for the parts outside the CDR3, the full variable domain is NAGVMQNPRHLVRRRGQEARLRCSPMKGHSHVYWYRQLPEEGLKFMVYLQKENIIDESGMPKERFSAEFPKEGPSILRIQQVVRGDSAAYFCASSPRGGSNQPQHFGDGTRLSIL.